The TCR beta chain under discussion was sequenced for a study of long-term antiretroviral therapy in people with HIV. About this clone: Its antigen is currently unknown.

The CDR3 is 14 residues long. V lost 2 bases and J 8 bases, leaving 16 bases between the germline ends. Germline V gene lookup returns CDR1 SGHRS and CDR2 YFSETQ. Samples were assayed with immunoSEQ v3.0 at survey level. The method was immunoSEQ multiplex PCR; TCRdb's version includes in-frame clones alone and lacks a portion of them. The sample shows 42,000 or so clones, around nine tenths of them seen only once. Overall study findings and caveats: Repertoire composition at all time points was dominated by clones that had expanded before ART. Repertoires looked antigen-experienced, with only a slight naive shift after ART. Even long-term ART left TRB diversity below transplant donor controls, despite gains.

The chain has TRBV5-1 and TRBJ1-2; maybe TRBD1 (6 bases). This TCR was sampled from a woman in her fifties or sixties with HIV. This material consisted of unsorted PBMCs, taken 0.1 years before starting antiretroviral therapy. CDR3 DNA: TGCGCCAGCAGCTTACAGGGCGGAGAGTACGGCTACACCTTC. Encoded protein: CASSLQGGEYGYTF.